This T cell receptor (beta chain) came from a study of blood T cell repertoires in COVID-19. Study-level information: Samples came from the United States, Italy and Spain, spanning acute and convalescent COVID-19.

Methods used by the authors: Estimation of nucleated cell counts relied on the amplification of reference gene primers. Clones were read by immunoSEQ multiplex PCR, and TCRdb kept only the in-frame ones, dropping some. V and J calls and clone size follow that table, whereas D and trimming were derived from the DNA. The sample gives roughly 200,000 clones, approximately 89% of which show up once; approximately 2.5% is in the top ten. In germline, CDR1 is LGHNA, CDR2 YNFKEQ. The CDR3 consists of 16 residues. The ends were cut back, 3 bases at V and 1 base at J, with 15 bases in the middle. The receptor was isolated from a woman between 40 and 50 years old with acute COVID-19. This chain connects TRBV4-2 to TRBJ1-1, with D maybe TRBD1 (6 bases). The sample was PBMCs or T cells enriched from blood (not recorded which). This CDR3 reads CASSHAQGSSNTEAFF. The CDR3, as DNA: TGTGCCAGCAGCCATGCACAGGGTTCCTCGAACACTGAAGCTTTCTTT.